In this sample, the clone carrying this TCR beta chain turned up many times. TCRdb independently ran MiXCR on the RT-PCR reads; one entry per CDR3 protein. The sample records about 680,000 distinct CDR3 sequences, 14% being singletons. The CDR3 runs to 20 residues. V lost 0 bases and J lost 0, with 21 bases in between. CDR1 and CDR2 (germline): MNHEY, SMNVEV (reference sequence). The genes are TRBV27 and TRBJ2-1; unclear D gene. What was sequenced was memory CD4+ T cells from blood. The TCR comes from a female donor in good health, serving as a healthy control. CDR3 nucleotides: TGTGCCAGCAGTTTATCGCCCATATTCAGACCGAGCAACTCCTACAATGAGCAGTTCTTC. Translation: CASSLSPIFRPSNSYNEQFF.